This TCR beta chain appears in the sequencing data of a study of shared clonotypes between healthy human individuals. Study details: There were three CD4 naive, three CD4 memory, two CD8 naive and one CD8 memory plates per donor. Findings of the study overall: Non-shared clonotypes showed lower generation probabilities than clonotypes common to all four donors.

Repertoires were generated with immunoSEQ multiplex PCR, while TCRdb's copy carries only in-frame clones and drops some. The sample includes 950,000 to 1,100,000 clones, 75% of them seen just once. This CDR3 spans 13 amino acids. Germline V CDR1 and CDR2: SNHLY, FYNNEI. V was pared by 6 bases and J by 10 bases, with 13 bases between. For this clone: The antigen remains undetermined.

Sequencing used memory CD4+ T cells sorted from blood. The sample's subset: CD45RA-negative fraction. The sequence was obtained from a man younger than 35 in good health. The chain carries TRBV2 and TRBJ1-6, with D possibly being TRBD1 (6 bases). CDR3 nucleotides: TGTGCCAGCAGGCCACAGGGTTCATCACCCCTCCACTTT. Its protein product is CASRPQGSSPLHF. The whole variable domain, filled in from reference TRBV2 and TRBJ1-6, reads EPEVTQTPSHQVTQMGQEVILRCVPISNHLYFYWYRQILGQKVEFLVSFYNNEISEKSEIFDDQFSVERPDGSNFTLKIRSTKLEDSAMYFCASRPQGSSPLHFGNGTRLTVT.